The next 10 T cell receptor beta chains were all read from a single sample in a study of blood T cell repertoires in COVID-19. The method was immunoSEQ multiplex PCR; TCRdb's version includes in-frame clones alone and lacks a portion of them. Found here are 310,000 or so clones, 90% to 95% of them singletons; the top ten hold 2.2%. Sequencing was carried out using peripheral blood. The source is a woman aged 25 to 39 with COVID-19, enrolled during active disease.

This clone was found once. The chain has TRBV6-6 and TRBJ1-5, with no clear D. The CDR3 runs 14 residues. The germline CDR1 and CDR2 sequences are MNHNY and SVGAGI (reference sequence). V lost 2 bases and J 7 bases, leaving 12 bases between the germline ends. As DNA, the CDR3 is TGTGCCAGCAGTTACCGGGAAGGTGGACAGCCCCAGCATTTT. This gives the protein CASSYREGGQPQHF.

V gene TRBV19 combines with J gene TRBJ1-1; D gene uncertain. This CDR3 is 13 amino acids long. Germline V gene lookup returns CDR1 LNHDA and CDR2 SQIVND (reference sequence). The V gene lost 5 bases and the J gene lost 2 bases, with 9 bases spanning the gap. CDR3 sequence: CASSWAGNTEAFF. CDR3 DNA sequence: TGTGCCAGTAGTTGGGCGGGAAACACTGAAGCTTTCTTT.

This chain uses TRBV2 with TRBJ1-5; D call uncertain. Germline V gene sequence: CDR1 SNHLY, CDR2 FYNNEI. The CDR3 runs 15 residues. The V and J ends lost 6 bases and 6 bases respectively, with 18 bases between them. The CDR3 bases are TGTGCCAGCAGCCCACCGGGGTTAGTCGGTCAGCCCCAGCATTTT. Protein sequence: CASSPPGLVGQPQHF.

This clone has only one observation. This chain connects TRBV2 to TRBJ1-5; D possibly corresponds to TRBD1 (5 bases). CDR1 is SNHLY, CDR2 FYNNEI, per germline. The V end was cut by 4 bases, the J end by 3 bases, with 13 bases between. This CDR3 is 15 amino acids long. The chain's CDR3 is CASSVDREVNQPQHF. The DNA for the CDR3 is TGTGCCAGCAGTGTAGACAGAGAAGTCAATCAGCCCCAGCATTTT.

The rearrangement uses TRBV6-7 and TRBJ2-7; D might be TRBD2 (7 bases). TRBV6-7 is an ORF, and what it does is uncertain. This CDR3 has 22 residues. Trimming cost V 0 bases and J 1 base, with 31 bases left between them. CDR3 sequence: CASSYSNGGHRVETGPSYEQYF. CDR3 sequence (DNA): TGTGCCAGCAGTTACTCGAACGGGGGGCACAGGGTAGAAACGGGGCCATCCTACGAGCAGTACTTC.

The chain carries TRBV10-1 and TRBJ2-7; 7 positions match TRBD1. The V gene end was trimmed by 4 bases and the J gene end by 3 bases; junction bases not matched to a gene: 0. The CDR3 is 12 residues long. The germline V gene encodes CDR1 WNHNN and CDR2 SYGVQD (reference sequence). CDR3 nucleotides: TGCGCCAGCAGTGGACAGGGCTACGAGCAGTACTTC. Its translation is CASSGQGYEQYF.

This clone appeared a few times. CDR3: CASSEVSGFMNTEAFF. The CDR3 nucleotides are TGCGCCAGCAGCGAGGTTTCGGGGTTTATGAACACTGAAGCTTTCTTT. V usage is TRBV5-1 and J usage is TRBJ1-1; D gene uncertain. The germline gives CDR1 SGHRS, CDR2 YFSETQ. The CDR3 has 16 amino acids. Trimming left V 4 bases short and J 0 bases short, with 16 bases between.

The rearrangement links TRBV5-6 to TRBJ2-7, with TRBD2 matching over 7 bases. J gave up 2 bases and V 3 bases, and 8 bases lay outside the gene matches. This CDR3 contains 15 residues. Germline V lookup: CDR1 SGHDT, CDR2 YYEEEE. CDR3 in amino acids: CASSWSGKGAYEQYF. The CDR3, as DNA: TGTGCCAGCAGCTGGAGCGGGAAGGGTGCCTACGAGCAGTACTTC.

The CDR3 is CASSAYSGGDEQYF. The CDR3 DNA is TGTGCCAGCAGTGCTTATAGCGGGGGGGACGAGCAGTACTTC. The genes are TRBV27 and TRBJ2-7; 11 bases are a match to TRBD2. CDR1 MNHEY and CDR2 SMNVEV come from the germline V gene (reference sequence). The CDR3 runs 14 residues. V gave up 5 bases and J gave up 5 bases; unmatched junction bases: 5.

Comments on this clone: Distinct nucleotide sequences in the sample also encode this CDR3. This chain links TRBV2 with TRBJ1-4, with 10 bases matching TRBD1. This CDR3 contains 14 residues. From germline, CDR1 is SNHLY and CDR2 FYNNEI. With 5 bases clipped from V and 7 bases from J, the junction kept 4 bases outside the gene matches. CDR3 sequence reads: CASSSGTGVEKLFF. The CDR3 region has the DNA TGTGCCAGCAGTTCCGGGACAGGGGTTGAAAAACTGTTTTTT. The full variable domain, with the rest looked up from reference TRBV2 and TRBJ1-4, is EPEVTQTPSHQVTQMGQEVILRCVPISNHLYFYWYRQILGQKVEFLVSFYNNEISEKSEIFDDQFSVERPDGSNFTLKIRSTKLEDSAMYFCASSSGTGVEKLFFGSGTQLSVL.